The clone carrying this T cell receptor beta chain was picked up many times. Its antigen is not known. The entry originates in a study of CD8+CD57+ T cells in acquired aplastic anemia. For CDR3 and TCR beta VDJ profiling, genomic DNA was the template used. TCRdb ran MiXCR on the reads and lists one entry per CDR3 protein. The data contain more than 250,000 distinct CDR3 sequences, around 60% of them singletons. Points from the study as a whole: Any difference that existed in CD8+ Simpson's diversity between patients and controls was not significant.

This CDR3 comprises 15 residues. Germline CDR1 SGHTA, CDR2 FQGNSA. V shed 1 base and J 3 bases; nucleotides not matched to a gene: 0. J is TRBJ2-3 and V is TRBV7-2; 11 positions agree with TRBD2. The receptor was derived from a human donor with severe aplastic anemia or a healthy control (not recorded which). The sequenced sample consisted of sorted CD4+, CD8+, or CD8+CD57+ T cells (not recorded which) from PBMCs. The CDR3 sequence is CASSLVAGGTDTQYF. CDR3 in DNA: TGTGCCAGCAGCTTAGTAGCGGGGGGGACAGATACGCAGTATTTT.